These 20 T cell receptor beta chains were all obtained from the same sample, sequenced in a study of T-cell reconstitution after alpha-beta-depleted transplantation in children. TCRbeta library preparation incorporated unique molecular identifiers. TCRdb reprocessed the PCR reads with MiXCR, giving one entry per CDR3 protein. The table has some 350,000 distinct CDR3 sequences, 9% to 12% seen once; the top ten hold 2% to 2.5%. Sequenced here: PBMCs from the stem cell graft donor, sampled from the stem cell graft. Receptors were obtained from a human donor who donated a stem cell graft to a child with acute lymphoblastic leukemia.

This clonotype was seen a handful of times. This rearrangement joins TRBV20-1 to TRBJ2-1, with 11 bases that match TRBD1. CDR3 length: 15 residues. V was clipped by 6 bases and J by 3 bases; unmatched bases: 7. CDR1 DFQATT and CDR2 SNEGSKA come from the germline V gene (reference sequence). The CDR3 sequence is CSATGTGGLYNEQFF. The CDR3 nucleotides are TGCAGTGCCACCGGGACAGGGGGACTCTACAATGAGCAGTTCTTC.

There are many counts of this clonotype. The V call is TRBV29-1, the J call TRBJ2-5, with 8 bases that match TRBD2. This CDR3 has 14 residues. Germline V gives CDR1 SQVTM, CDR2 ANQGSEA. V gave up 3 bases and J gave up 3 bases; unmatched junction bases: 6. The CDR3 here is CSVEGPLAEETQYF. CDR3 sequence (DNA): TGCAGCGTTGAGGGACCACTAGCGGAAGAGACCCAGTACTTC.

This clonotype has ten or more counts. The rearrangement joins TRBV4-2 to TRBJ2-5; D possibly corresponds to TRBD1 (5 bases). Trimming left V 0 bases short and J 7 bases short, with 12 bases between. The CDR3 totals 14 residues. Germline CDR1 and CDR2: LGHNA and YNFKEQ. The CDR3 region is CASSQEGETGTQYF. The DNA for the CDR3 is TGTGCCAGCAGCCAAGAAGGGGAAACGGGGACCCAGTACTTC.

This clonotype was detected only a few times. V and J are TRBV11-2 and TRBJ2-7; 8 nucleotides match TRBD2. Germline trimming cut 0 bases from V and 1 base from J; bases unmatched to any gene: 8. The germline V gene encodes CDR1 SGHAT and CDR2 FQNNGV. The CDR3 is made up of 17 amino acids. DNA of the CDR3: TGTGCCAGCAGCTTAGAAAGTGCCCTAGCGGGTTCCTACGAGCAGTACTTC. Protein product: CASSLESALAGSYEQYF. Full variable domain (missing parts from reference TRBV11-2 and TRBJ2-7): EAGVAQSPRYKIIEKRQSVAFWCNPISGHATLYWYQQILGQGPKLLIQFQNNGVVDDSQLPKDRFSAERLKGVDSTLKIQPAKLEDSAVYLCASSLESALAGSYEQYFGPGTRLTVT.

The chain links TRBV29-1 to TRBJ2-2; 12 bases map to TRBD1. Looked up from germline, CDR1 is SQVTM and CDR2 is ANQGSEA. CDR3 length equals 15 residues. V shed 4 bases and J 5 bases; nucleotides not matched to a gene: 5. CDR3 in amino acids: CSVAGQGAYTGELFF. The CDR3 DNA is TGCAGCGTTGCGGGACAGGGGGCCTATACCGGGGAGCTGTTTTTT.

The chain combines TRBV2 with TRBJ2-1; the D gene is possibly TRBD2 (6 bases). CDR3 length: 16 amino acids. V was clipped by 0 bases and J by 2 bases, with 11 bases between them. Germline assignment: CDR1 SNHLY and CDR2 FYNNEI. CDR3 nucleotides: TGTGCCAGCAGTGAAGCGCTTCGACTAGCCTACAATGAGCAGTTCTTC. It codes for CASSEALRLAYNEQFF.

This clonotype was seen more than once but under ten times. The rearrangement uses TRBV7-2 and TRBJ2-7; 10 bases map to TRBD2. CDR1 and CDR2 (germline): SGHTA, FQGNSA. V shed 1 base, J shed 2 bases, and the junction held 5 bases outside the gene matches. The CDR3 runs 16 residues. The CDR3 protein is CASSLGPSGSPYEQYF. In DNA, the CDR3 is TGTGCCAGCAGCTTAGGGCCTAGCGGGAGCCCCTACGAGCAGTACTTC.

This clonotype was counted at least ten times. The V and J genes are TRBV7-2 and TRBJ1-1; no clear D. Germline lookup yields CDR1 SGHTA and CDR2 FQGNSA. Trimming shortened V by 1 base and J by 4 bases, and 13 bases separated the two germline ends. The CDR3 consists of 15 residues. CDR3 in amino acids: CASSLDPGWGTEAFF. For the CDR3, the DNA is TGTGCCAGCAGCTTAGATCCGGGGTGGGGCACTGAAGCTTTCTTT.

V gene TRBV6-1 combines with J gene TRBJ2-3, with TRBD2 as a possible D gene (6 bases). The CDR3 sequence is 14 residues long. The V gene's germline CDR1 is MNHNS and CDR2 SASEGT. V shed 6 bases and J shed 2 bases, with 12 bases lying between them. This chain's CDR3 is CASRVLASTDTQYF. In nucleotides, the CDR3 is TGTGCCAGCAGGGTTCTAGCGTCCACAGATACGCAGTATTTT.

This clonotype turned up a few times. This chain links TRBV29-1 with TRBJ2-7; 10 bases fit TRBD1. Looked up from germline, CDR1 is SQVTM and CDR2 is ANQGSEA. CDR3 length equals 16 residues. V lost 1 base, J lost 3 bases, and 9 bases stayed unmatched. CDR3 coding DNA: TGCAGCGTTGAAGTCGTCCGGGACAGGGGAAACTACGAGCAGTACTTC. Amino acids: CSVEVVRDRGNYEQYF.

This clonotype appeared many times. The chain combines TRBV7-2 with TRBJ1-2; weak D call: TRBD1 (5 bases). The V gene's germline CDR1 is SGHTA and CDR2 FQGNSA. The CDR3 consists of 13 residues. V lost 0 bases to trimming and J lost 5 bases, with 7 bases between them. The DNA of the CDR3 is TGTGCCAGCAGCTTAGCAGGGGATTATGGCTACACCTTC. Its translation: CASSLAGDYGYTF.

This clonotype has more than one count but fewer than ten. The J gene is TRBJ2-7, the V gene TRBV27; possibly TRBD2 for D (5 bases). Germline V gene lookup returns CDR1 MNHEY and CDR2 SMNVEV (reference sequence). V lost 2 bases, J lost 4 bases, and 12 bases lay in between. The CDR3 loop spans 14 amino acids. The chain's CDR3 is CASSLAGLIYEQYF. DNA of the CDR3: TGTGCCAGCAGTTTAGCGGGCCTAATTTACGAGCAGTACTTC.

CDR3 amino acids: CAISVVSGAEAFF. CDR3 DNA sequence: TGTGCCATCAGTGTCGTCTCCGGCGCTGAAGCTTTCTTT. This sequence joins TRBV10-3 and TRBJ1-1, with D uncertain. V lost 4 bases and J 6 bases, leaving 12 bases between the germline ends. The germline gives CDR1 ENHRY, CDR2 SYGVKD. This CDR3 region has 13 residues.

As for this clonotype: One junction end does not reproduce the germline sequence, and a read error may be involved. The CDR3 nucleotides read TGTGCCAGCTCACCCGGGGCCAAAAACACTCAGTACTTC. Translating it yields CASSPGAKNTQYF. The J gene is TRBJ2-4, the V gene TRBV18; D may match TRBD1 or TRBD2 (5 bases each). Germline-derived CDR1 and CDR2 are KGHSH and LQKENI. The CDR3 is 13 residues long.

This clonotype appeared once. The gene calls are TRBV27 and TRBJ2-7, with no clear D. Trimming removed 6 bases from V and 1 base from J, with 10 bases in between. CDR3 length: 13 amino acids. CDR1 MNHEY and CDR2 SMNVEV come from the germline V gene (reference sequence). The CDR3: CASSLQQSYEQYF. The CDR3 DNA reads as TGTGCCAGCAGCCTCCAACAGTCCTACGAGCAGTACTTC.

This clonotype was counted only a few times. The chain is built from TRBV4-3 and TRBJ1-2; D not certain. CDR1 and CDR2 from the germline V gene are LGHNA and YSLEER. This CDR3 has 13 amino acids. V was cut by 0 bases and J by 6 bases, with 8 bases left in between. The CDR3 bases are TGCGCCAGCAGCCAAGATTATGGGGATGGCTACACCTTC. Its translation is CASSQDYGDGYTF.

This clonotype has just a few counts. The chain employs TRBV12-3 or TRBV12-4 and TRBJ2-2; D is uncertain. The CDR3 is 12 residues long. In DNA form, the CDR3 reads TGTGCAACCAGCTTAACCACCGGGGAGCTGTTTTTT. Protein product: CATSLTTGELFF.

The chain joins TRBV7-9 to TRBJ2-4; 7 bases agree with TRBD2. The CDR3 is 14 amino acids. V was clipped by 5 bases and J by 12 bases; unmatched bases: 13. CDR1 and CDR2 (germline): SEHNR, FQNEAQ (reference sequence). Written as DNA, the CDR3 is TGTGCCAGCAGCCCTAACCGGTCTAGCGGCAATCAGTACTTC. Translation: CASSPNRSSGNQYF.

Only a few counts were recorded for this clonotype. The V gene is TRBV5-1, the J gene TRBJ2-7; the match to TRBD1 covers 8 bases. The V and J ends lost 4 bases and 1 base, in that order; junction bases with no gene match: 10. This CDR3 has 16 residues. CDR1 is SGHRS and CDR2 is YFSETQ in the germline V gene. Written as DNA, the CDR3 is TGCGCCAGCAGCACTCCCGGGACAGGACCTTCCTACGAGCAGTACTTC. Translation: CASSTPGTGPSYEQYF. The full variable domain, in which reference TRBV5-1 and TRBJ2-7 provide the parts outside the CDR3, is KAGVTQTPRYLIKTRGQQVTLSCSPISGHRSVSWYQQTPGQGLQFLFEYFSETQRNKGNFPGRFSGRQFSNSRSEMNVSTLELGDSALYLCASSTPGTGPSYEQYFGPGTRLTVT.

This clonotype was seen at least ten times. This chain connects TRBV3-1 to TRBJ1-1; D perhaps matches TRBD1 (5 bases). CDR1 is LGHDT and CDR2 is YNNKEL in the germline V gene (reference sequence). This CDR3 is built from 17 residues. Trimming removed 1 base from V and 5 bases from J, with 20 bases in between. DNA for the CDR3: TGTGCCAGCAGCCAAGGGGCCAGGGCAGGACCGGGGACTGAAGCTTTCTTT. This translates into CASSQGARAGPGTEAFF.